Sequencing of this T cell receptor (beta chain) was carried out in a study of identical twins. Each CDR3 protein gets one entry after TCRdb re-called the 5' RACE reads with MiXCR. The sample includes around 300,000 distinct CDR3 sequences, roughly 8.6% of them seen just once. Trimming stripped 4 bases from V and 1 base from J, with 14 bases between. From germline, CDR1 is SGHRS and CDR2 YFSETQ. CDR3 length: 15 amino acids. This same sample was also part of a study on yellow fever vaccine responses in identical twins.

The chain recombines TRBV5-1 with TRBJ1-2; D is ambiguous. The clonotype was recovered from a woman aged 18-30 years in good health. The specimen was memory (CD45RO+) T cells sorted from blood. CDR3 sequence (DNA): TGCGCCAGCAGCCTTCCCAATATAGATAACTATGGCTACACCTTC. Its protein is CASSLPNIDNYGYTF.